This T cell receptor beta chain was recorded in a study of human T cells and chemical hapten exposure. Background on the study: Per-sample variation in TCR yield stemmed mainly from small pooled library volume differences.

TCRdb fed the RACE reads into MiXCR, producing one record per CDR3 protein. This table holds some 400,000 distinct CDR3 sequences, approximately 5.1% found once. Time point denoted: pre-sensitization, week 0. Specified treatment: therapeutic diphenylcyclopropenone sensitization with weekly scalp DPC. Patch tests were applied only after blood draws. Trimming removed 8 bases at V and 4 bases at J, with 14 bases between. CDR3 size: 13 residues. The germline gives CDR1 SEHNR, CDR2 FQNEAQ (reference sequence). This clonotype was found a few times. The chain combines TRBV7-9 with TRBJ1-1; D call uncertain. This TCR derives from a woman aged 45-65 years with alopecia areata. Some clones in this sample may be carry-over from other donors' samples. The sample was whole blood, taken in connection with sensitization to the hapten diphenylcyclopropenone (DPC). The CDR3 DNA reads TGTGCCAGCTTTCGGGAAGTGGGCACTGAAGCTTTCTTT. It translates to CASFREVGTEAFF.